A few counts support the clone carrying this TCR beta chain. Its antigen is unknown. This sample is drawn from a study of beta chain features in type 1 diabetes. Overall study findings and caveats: Among patients, naive, central memory and Treg TCRB repertoires appeared more similar than among healthy donors. Type 1 diabetes patients had moderately but significantly shorter TCRB CDR3s in all four CD4+ subsets.

Expressed TCRB transcripts were sequenced, since all the RNA that had been isolated was reverse transcribed. Sequencing used immunoSEQ multiplex PCR; TCRdb keeps in-frame clones, though not all of them. This table has about 370,000 clones, around 10% appearing once. The sample taken for sequencing was central memory CD4+ T cells from blood. The TCR comes from a man under 40 with type 1 diabetes.

The CDR3 bases are TGTGCCAGCAGTTACTCGACAGGGGGAAACGGCTACACCTTC. As protein: CASSYSTGGNGYTF. This sequence joins TRBV6-5 and TRBJ1-2; 9 bases map to TRBD1. CDR1 and CDR2 from the germline V gene are MNHEY and SVGAGI. V dropped 0 bases and J dropped 8; count of bases not matched to a gene: 4. The CDR3 runs 14 residues.